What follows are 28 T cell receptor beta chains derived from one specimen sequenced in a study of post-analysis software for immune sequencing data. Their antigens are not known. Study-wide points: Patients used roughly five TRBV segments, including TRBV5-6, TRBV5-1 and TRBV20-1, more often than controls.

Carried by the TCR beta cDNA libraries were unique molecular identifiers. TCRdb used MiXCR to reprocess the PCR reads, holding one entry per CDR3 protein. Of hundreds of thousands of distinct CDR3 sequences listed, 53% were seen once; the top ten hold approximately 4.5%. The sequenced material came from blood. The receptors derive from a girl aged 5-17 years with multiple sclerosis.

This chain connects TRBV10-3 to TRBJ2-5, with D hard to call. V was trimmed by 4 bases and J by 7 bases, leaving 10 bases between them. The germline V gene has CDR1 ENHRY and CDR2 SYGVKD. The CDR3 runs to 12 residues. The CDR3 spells CAISGAATTQYF. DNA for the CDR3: TGTGCCATCAGTGGGGCAGCAACGACCCAGTACTTC.

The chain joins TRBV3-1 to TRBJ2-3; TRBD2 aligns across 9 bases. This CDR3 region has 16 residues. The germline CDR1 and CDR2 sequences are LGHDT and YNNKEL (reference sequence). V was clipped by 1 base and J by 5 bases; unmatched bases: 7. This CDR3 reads CASSQAGGRGGDTQYF. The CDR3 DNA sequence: TGTGCCAGCAGCCAAGCAGGCGGGAGGGGTGGAGATACGCAGTATTTT.

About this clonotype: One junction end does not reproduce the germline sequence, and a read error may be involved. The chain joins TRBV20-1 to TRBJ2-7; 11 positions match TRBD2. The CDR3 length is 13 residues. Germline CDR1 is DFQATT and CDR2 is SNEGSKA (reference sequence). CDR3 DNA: TGCAGTATCAATAGCGGGAGGGCCTACGAGCAGCACTTC. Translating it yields CSINSGRAYEQHF.

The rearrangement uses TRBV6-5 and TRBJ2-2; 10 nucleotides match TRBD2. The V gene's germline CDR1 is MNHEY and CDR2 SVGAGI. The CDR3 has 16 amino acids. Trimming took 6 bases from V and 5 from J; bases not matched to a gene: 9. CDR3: CASSLGLAQETGELFF. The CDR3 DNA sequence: TGTGCCAGCAGCCTGGGACTAGCGCAAGAAACCGGGGAGCTGTTTTTT.

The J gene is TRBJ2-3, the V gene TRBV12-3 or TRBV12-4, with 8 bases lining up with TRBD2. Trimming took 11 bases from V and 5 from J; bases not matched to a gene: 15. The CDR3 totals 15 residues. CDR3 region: CASQGVGLDEDTQYF. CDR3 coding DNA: TGTGCCTCCCAAGGGGTGGGACTAGATGAAGATACGCAGTATTTT.

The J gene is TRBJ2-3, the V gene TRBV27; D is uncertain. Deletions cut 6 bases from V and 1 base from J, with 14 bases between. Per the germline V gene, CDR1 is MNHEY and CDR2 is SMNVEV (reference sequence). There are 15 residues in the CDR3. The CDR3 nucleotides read TGTGCCAGCAGCCCAAGGACGGCGGGCACAGATACGCAGTATTTT. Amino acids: CASSPRTAGTDTQYF.

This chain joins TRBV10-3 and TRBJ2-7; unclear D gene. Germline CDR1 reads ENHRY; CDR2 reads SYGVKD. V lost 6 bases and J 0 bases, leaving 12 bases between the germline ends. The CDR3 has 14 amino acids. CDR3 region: CAISLESNSYEQYF. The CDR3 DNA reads TGTGCCATCAGCCTAGAGAGCAACTCCTACGAGCAGTACTTC.

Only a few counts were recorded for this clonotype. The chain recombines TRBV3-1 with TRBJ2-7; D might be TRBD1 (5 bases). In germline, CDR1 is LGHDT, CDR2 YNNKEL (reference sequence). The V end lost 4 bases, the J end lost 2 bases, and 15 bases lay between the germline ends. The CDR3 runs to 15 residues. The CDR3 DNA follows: TGTGCCAGCAGCCCCCTAGACAGCCGCCCCTACGAGCAGTACTTC. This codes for CASSPLDSRPYEQYF.

In DNA form, the CDR3 reads TGCGCCAGCAGTCCCCAGGAGGCGGGACTAGAGACCAATGAGCAGTTCTTC. Its protein product is CASSPQEAGLETNEQFF. The chain has TRBV5-1 and TRBJ2-1; 8 positions match TRBD2. The germline CDR1 and CDR2 sequences are SGHRS and YFSETQ. Germline trimming cut 5 bases from V and 6 bases from J; bases unmatched to any gene: 16. The CDR3 sequence is 17 residues long. The entire variable domain, with the rest obtained from reference TRBV5-1 and TRBJ2-1, is as follows: KAGVTQTPRYLIKTRGQQVTLSCSPISGHRSVSWYQQTPGQGLQFLFEYFSETQRNKGNFPGRFSGRQFSNSRSEMNVSTLELGDSALYLCASSPQEAGLETNEQFFGPGTRLTVL.

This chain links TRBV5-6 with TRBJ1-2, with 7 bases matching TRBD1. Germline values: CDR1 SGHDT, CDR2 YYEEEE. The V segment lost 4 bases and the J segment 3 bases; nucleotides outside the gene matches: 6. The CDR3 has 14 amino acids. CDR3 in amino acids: CASSQTGNDYGYTF. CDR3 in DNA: TGTGCCAGCAGCCAGACAGGGAACGACTATGGCTACACCTTC.

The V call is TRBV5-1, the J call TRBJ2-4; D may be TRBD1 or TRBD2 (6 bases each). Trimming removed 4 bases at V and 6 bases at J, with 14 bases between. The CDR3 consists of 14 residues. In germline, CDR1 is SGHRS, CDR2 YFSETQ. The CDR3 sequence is CASSREGGLNIQYF. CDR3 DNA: TGCGCCAGCAGCCGCGAGGGGGGTTTAAACATTCAGTACTTC. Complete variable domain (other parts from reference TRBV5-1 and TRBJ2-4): KAGVTQTPRYLIKTRGQQVTLSCSPISGHRSVSWYQQTPGQGLQFLFEYFSETQRNKGNFPGRFSGRQFSNSRSEMNVSTLELGDSALYLCASSREGGLNIQYFGAGTRLSVL.

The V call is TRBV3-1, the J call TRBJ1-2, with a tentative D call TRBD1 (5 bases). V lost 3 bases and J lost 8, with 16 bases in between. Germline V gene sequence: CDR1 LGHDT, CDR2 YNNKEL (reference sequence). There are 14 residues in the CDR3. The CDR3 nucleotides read TGTGCCAGCAGCCATCCTGGGGGGAGCGGCGGCTACACCTTC. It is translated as CASSHPGGSGGYTF.

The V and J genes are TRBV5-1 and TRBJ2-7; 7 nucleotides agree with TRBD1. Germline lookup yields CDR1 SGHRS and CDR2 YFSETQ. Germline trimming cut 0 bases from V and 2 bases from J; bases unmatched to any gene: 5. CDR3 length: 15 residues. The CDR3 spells CASSLEGQSPYEQYF. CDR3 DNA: TGCGCCAGCAGCTTGGAGGGACAGAGTCCCTACGAGCAGTACTTC.

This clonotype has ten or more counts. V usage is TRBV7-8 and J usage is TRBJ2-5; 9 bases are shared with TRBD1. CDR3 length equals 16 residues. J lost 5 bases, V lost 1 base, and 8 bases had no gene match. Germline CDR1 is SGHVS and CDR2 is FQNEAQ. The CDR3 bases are TGTGCCAGCAGCTTAGAGGCGGGACAGGGTGGCGAGACCCAGTACTTC. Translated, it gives CASSLEAGQGGETQYF.

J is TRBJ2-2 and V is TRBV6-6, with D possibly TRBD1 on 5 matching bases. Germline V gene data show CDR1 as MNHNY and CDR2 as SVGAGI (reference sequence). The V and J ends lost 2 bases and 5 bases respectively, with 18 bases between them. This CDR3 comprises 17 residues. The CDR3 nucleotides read TGTGCCAGCAGTTACCCAAAGGGGCAGGGCTGGACCGGGGAGCTGTTTTTT. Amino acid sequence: CASSYPKGQGWTGELFF.

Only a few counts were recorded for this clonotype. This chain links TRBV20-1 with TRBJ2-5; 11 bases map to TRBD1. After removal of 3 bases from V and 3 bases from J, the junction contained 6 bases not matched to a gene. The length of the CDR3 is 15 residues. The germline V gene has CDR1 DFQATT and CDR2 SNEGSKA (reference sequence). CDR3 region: CSASSPGQGEETQYF. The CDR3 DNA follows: TGCAGTGCTAGTTCCCCGGGACAGGGGGAAGAGACCCAGTACTTC.

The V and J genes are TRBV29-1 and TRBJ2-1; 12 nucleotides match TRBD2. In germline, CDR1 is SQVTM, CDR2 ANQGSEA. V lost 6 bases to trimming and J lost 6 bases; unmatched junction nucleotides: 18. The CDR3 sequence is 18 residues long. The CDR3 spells CSVPVRLAGASEGNEQFF. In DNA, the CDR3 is TGCAGCGTCCCCGTAAGACTAGCGGGAGCCTCGGAAGGCAATGAGCAGTTCTTC.

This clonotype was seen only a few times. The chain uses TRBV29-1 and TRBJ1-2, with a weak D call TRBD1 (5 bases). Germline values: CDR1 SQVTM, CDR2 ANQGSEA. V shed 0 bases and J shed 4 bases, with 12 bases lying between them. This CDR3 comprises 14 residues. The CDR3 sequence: CSVEDRKTGYGYTF. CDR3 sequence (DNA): TGCAGCGTTGAAGATCGGAAAACAGGCTATGGCTACACCTTC.

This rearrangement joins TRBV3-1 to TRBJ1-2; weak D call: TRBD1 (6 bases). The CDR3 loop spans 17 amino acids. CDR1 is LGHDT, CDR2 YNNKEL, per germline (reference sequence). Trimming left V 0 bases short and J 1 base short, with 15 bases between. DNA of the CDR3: TGTGCCAGCAGCCAAGACTCAGGCGGGGGACATAACTATGGCTACACCTTC. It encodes CASSQDSGGGHNYGYTF.

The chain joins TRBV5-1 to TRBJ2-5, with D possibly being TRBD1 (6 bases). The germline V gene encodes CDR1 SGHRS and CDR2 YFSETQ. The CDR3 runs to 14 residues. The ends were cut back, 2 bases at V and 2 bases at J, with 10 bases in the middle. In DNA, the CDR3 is TGCGCCAGCAGCTTTGGGGGACAACAAGAGACCCAGTACTTC. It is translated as CASSFGGQQETQYF.

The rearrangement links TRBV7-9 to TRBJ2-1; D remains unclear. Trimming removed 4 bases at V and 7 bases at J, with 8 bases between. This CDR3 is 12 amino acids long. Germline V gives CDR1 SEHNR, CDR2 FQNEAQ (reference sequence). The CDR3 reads CASSYRENEQFF. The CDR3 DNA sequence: TGTGCCAGCAGCTACCGAGAAAATGAGCAGTTCTTC.

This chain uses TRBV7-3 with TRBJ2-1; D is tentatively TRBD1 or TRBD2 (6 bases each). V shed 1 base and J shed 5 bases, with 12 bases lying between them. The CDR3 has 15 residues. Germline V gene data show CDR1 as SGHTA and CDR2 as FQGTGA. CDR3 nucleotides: TGTGCCAGCAGCTTAAACGGCCGGGGGCACAATGAGCAGTTCTTC. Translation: CASSLNGRGHNEQFF.

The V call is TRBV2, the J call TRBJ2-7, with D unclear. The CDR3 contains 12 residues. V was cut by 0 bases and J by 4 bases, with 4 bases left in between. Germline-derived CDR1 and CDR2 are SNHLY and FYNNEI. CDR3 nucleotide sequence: TGTGCCAGCAGTGAAGCGAGATACGAGCAGTACTTC. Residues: CASSEARYEQYF.

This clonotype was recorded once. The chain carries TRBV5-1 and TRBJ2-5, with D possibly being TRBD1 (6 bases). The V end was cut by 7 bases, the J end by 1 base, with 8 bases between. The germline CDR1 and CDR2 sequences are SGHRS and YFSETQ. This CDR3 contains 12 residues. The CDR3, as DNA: TGCGCCAGCCACAGGGCCCAAGAGACCCAGTACTTC. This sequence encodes CASHRAQETQYF.

The CDR3 coding sequence is TGCAGCGTTGAAGATCGCGCAGGACCTAACACAGATACGCAGTATTTT. Amino acid sequence: CSVEDRAGPNTDTQYF. V gene TRBV29-1 combines with J gene TRBJ2-3, with unresolved D. The CDR3 loop spans 16 amino acids. V was cut by 0 bases and J by 2 bases, with 15 bases left in between. CDR1 is SQVTM and CDR2 is ANQGSEA in the germline V gene.

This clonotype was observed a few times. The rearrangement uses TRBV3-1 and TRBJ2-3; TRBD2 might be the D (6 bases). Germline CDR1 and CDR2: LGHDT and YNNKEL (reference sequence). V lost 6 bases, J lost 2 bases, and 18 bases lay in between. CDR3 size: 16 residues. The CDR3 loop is CASSPLGGAITDTQYF. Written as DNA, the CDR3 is TGTGCCAGCAGTCCCCTCGGAGGGGCAATCACAGATACGCAGTATTTT.

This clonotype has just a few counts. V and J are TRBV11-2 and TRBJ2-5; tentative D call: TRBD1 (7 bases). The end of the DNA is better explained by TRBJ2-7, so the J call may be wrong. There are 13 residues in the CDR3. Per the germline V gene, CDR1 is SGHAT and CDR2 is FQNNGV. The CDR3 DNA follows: TGTGCCAGCAGCTTAGATCAGGGGGGCGAGCAGTACTTC. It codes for CASSLDQGGEQYF.

CDR3 in DNA: TGCAGTGCTAGAACTTCCTCAAAATACAATGAGCAGTTCTTC. It codes for CSARTSSKYNEQFF. The chain joins TRBV20-1 to TRBJ2-1; D gene ambiguous. This CDR3 contains 14 residues. From germline, CDR1 is DFQATT and CDR2 SNEGSKA (reference sequence). V shed 2 bases and J shed 4 bases, with 12 bases lying between them.